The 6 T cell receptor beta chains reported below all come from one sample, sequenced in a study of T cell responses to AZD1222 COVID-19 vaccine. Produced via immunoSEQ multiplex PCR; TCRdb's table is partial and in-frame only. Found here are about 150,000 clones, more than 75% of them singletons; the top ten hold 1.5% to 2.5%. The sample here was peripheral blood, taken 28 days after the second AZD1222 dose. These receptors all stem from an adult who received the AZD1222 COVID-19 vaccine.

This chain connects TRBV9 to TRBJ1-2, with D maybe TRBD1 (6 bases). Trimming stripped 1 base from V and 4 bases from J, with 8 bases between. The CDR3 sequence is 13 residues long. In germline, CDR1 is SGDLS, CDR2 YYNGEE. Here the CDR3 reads CASSVSDSYGYTF. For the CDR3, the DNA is TGTGCCAGCAGCGTATCGGACAGCTATGGCTACACCTTC.

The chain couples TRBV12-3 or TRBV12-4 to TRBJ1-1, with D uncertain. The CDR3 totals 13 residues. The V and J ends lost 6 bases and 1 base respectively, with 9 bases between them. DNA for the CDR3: TGTGCCAGCAGACGCACACAGAACACTGAAGCTTTCTTT. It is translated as CASRRTQNTEAFF.

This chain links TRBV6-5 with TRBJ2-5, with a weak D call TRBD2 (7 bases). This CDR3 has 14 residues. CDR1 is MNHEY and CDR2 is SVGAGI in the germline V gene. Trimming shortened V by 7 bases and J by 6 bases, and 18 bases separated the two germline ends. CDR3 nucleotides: TGTGCCAGCACCGAGGGAGGGGGTCGGAAGACCCAGTACTTC. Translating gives CASTEGGGRKTQYF.

CDR3 in DNA: TGTGCCAGCAGTGAAGACAGCTATTCTGAAGCTTTCTTT. This sequence encodes CASSEDSYSEAFF. The rearrangement links TRBV2 to TRBJ1-1; D is unresolved. Deletions cut 1 base from V and 6 bases from J, with 9 bases between. Germline-derived CDR1 and CDR2 are SNHLY and FYNNEI. This CDR3 contains 13 residues.

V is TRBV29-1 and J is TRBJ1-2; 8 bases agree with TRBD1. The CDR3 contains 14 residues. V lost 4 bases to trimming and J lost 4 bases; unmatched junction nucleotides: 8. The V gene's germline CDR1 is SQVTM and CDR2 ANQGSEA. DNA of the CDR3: TGCAGCGTTGGGACAGGGACAGCCCTCTATGGCTACACCTTC. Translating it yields CSVGTGTALYGYTF.

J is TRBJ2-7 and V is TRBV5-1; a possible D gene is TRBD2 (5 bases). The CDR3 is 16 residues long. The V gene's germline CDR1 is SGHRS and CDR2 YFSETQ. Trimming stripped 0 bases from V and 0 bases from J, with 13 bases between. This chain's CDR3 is CASSLVAGKSSYEQYF. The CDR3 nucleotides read TGCGCCAGCAGCTTGGTCGCGGGTAAGAGCTCCTACGAGCAGTACTTC.